These 29 T cell receptor beta chains share one sample of origin, sequenced in a study of OX40 agonist ivuxolimab in advanced cancers. The repertoire was sequenced with immunoSEQ multiplex PCR; TCRdb's copy has only in-frame clones and lacks some. The sample has about 80,000 clones; roughly 85% are singletons. Sequenced here: CD4+ or CD8+ T cells sorted from blood, sampled in a trial of the OX40 agonist ivuxolimab. Every receptor here comes from an adult with an advanced solid tumor such as melanoma, head and neck, liver or kidney cancer.

The J gene is TRBJ2-7, the V gene TRBV18, with D hard to call. CDR3 size: 13 residues. From germline, CDR1 is KGHSH and CDR2 LQKENI. V lost 7 bases and J lost 0, with 10 bases in between. Here the CDR3 DNA reads TGTGCCAGCTTAAAGGGCGCCTCCTACGAGCAGTACTTC. Translating gives CASLKGASYEQYF.

The chain combines TRBV9 with TRBJ1-2; D gene uncertain. The V end lost 0 bases, the J end lost 2 bases, and 11 bases lay between the germline ends. There are 15 residues in the CDR3. Germline V gene sequence: CDR1 SGDLS, CDR2 YYNGEE. Written as DNA, the CDR3 is TGTGCCAGCAGCGTAGGTATTGGGTTGAACTATGGCTACACCTTC. Protein: CASSVGIGLNYGYTF.

This chain connects TRBV2 to TRBJ1-6; tentatively, D is TRBD1 (5 bases). Trimming shortened V by 2 bases and J by 2 bases, and 10 bases separated the two germline ends. The CDR3 sequence is 16 residues long. Per the germline V gene, CDR1 is SNHLY and CDR2 is FYNNEI. CDR3 in amino acids: CASSERRVTYNSPLHF. The DNA for the CDR3 is TGTGCCAGCAGTGAACGCAGGGTAACCTATAATTCACCCCTCCACTTT.

This chain connects TRBV7-9 to TRBJ1-4; D not resolved. V lost 0 bases and J lost 4, with 9 bases in between. There are 15 residues in the CDR3. Germline assignment: CDR1 SEHNR and CDR2 FQNEAQ (reference sequence). Here the CDR3 reads CASSLALGVNEKLFF. For the CDR3, the DNA is TGTGCCAGCAGCTTAGCCCTAGGAGTTAATGAAAAACTGTTTTTT.

The V call is TRBV15, the J call TRBJ2-6; D is undetermined. The CDR3 has 16 residues. Trimming pared 1 base from V and 0 bases from J, leaving 7 bases between. CDR1 and CDR2 (germline): LNHNV, YYDKDF (reference sequence). CDR3 sequence: CATSRGGLSGANVLTF. CDR3 nucleotides: TGTGCCACCAGCAGAGGAGGTCTCTCTGGGGCCAACGTCCTGACTTTC.

The chain is built from TRBV6-5 and TRBJ1-1, with D possibly TRBD1 on 6 matching bases. Germline V gene lookup returns CDR1 MNHEY and CDR2 SVGAGI. V shed 5 bases and J shed 1 base, with 11 bases lying between them. The CDR3 is 14 amino acids. The CDR3 nucleotides read TGTGCCAGCAGTAGCCGGGACACGAACACTGAAGCTTTCTTT. This encodes CASSSRDTNTEAFF.

The rearrangement links TRBV4-1 to TRBJ2-7; D may correspond to TRBD1 or TRBD2 (5 bases each). This CDR3 contains 17 residues. V gave up 0 bases and J gave up 0 bases, with 15 bases separating them. The germline CDR1 and CDR2 sequences are MGHRA and YSYEKL. The CDR3 sequence: CASSQDDGDVVSYEQYF. CDR3 bases: TGCGCCAGCAGCCAAGACGATGGGGACGTAGTCTCCTACGAGCAGTACTTC.

The chain combines TRBV9 with TRBJ2-2; tentative D call: TRBD2 (6 bases). The CDR3 sequence is 14 residues long. The V and J ends lost 4 bases and 8 bases respectively, with 15 bases between them. The germline gives CDR1 SGDLS, CDR2 YYNGEE. CDR3 region: CASSPTRDVGELFF. The CDR3 region has the DNA TGTGCCAGCAGCCCGACTAGGGACGTTGGGGAGCTGTTTTTT.

The V call is TRBV5-1, the J call TRBJ2-2; D remains ambiguous. Trimming took off 4 bases at V and 2 bases at J, with 21 bases between the two ends. CDR1 SGHRS and CDR2 YFSETQ come from the germline V gene. CDR3 length: 18 amino acids. The CDR3 sequence is CASSRSTNTRTNTGELFF. DNA for the CDR3: TGCGCCAGCAGCCGATCTACTAACACGAGAACCAACACCGGGGAGCTGTTTTTT.

V and J are TRBV5-1 and TRBJ2-1; 9 bases match TRBD2. This CDR3 is 14 amino acids long. Trimming at V came to 3 bases and at J to 15 bases, leaving 13 bases not matched to a gene. Germline CDR1 SGHRS, CDR2 YFSETQ. The CDR3 loop reads CASSWQASGNFRFF. The CDR3 nucleotides are TGCGCCAGCAGCTGGCAGGCTAGCGGGAATTTTAGGTTCTTC.

This clone was counted a single time. The chain couples TRBV13 to TRBJ1-2; D is undetermined. Germline V gives CDR1 PRHDT, CDR2 FYEKMQ (reference sequence). This CDR3 has 14 amino acids. Trimming removed 5 bases at V and 0 bases at J, with 10 bases between. The CDR3 spells CASSPSSTNYGYTF. As DNA, the CDR3 is TGTGCCAGCAGCCCATCGAGTACTAACTATGGCTACACCTTC. The full variable domain, completed using reference TRBV13 and TRBJ1-2, is AAGVIQSPRHLIKEKRETATLKCYPIPRHDTVYWYQQGPGQDPQFLISFYEKMQSDKGSIPDRFSAQQFSDYHSELNMSSLELGDSALYFCASSPSSTNYGYTFGSGTRLTVV.

This clone was observed a single time. The chain recombines TRBV7-9 with TRBJ2-2; D assignment may be TRBD1 or TRBD2 (5 bases each). This CDR3 has 15 residues. Deletions cut 1 base from V and 4 bases from J, with 10 bases between. From germline, CDR1 is SEHNR and CDR2 FQNEAQ (reference sequence). In DNA form, the CDR3 reads TGTGCCAGCAGCTTAGAGGGGACGGTCACCGGGGAGCTGTTTTTT. This encodes CASSLEGTVTGELFF.

This clone was seen a single time. This chain uses TRBV6-5 with TRBJ2-7; maybe TRBD1 (6 bases). In germline, CDR1 is MNHEY, CDR2 SVGAGI. Trimming stripped 5 bases from V and 3 bases from J, with 8 bases between. CDR3 length: 12 amino acids. The CDR3 DNA sequence: TGTGCCAGCAGTGAACAGGGCTACGAGCAGTACTTC. Protein product: CASSEQGYEQYF.

In its sample, this clone ranks as medium-sized. The genes are TRBV28 and TRBJ1-5; D possibly corresponds to TRBD1 (5 bases). CDR1 and CDR2 from the germline V gene are MDHEN and SYDVKM. There are 15 residues in the CDR3. V was trimmed by 7 bases and J by 4 bases, leaving 17 bases between them. In DNA, the CDR3 is TGTGCCAGCACCCTCGGGGACCTCCCGAATCAGCCCCAGCATTTT. This gives the protein CASTLGDLPNQPQHF.

The chain recombines TRBV6-1 with TRBJ1-1; D is uncertain. The CDR3 runs to 13 residues. The germline V gene encodes CDR1 MNHNS and CDR2 SASEGT. V lost 5 bases, J lost 5 bases, and 12 bases lay in between. CDR3 bases: TGTGCCAGCAGTAGAGCTAGGTGGACTGAAGCTTTCTTT. Translation: CASSRARWTEAFF.

This chain connects TRBV18 to TRBJ1-5; D gene ambiguous. The CDR3 spans 14 residues. V lost 3 bases to trimming and J lost 2 bases, with 8 bases between them. Per germline, CDR1 KGHSH and CDR2 LQKENI. For the CDR3, the DNA is TGTGCCAGCTCACCCCGGCAGGGCAATCAGCCCCAGCATTTT. It translates to CASSPRQGNQPQHF.

The gene calls are TRBV19 and TRBJ1-2, with 8 bases matching TRBD1. J gave up 3 bases and V 7 bases, and 4 bases lay outside the gene matches. Germline V gene data show CDR1 as LNHDA and CDR2 as SQIVND (reference sequence). This CDR3 comprises 13 residues. The CDR3 DNA reads as TGTGCCAGTACTATGGGACAGGACTATGGCTACACCTTC. Translated: CASTMGQDYGYTF.

The rearrangement uses TRBV6-1 and TRBJ1-6; D ambiguous. CDR1 and CDR2 (germline): MNHNS, SASEGT. V lost 7 bases to trimming and J lost 7 bases, with 11 bases between them. The CDR3 runs to 13 residues. CDR3 loop: CASNKGVNSPLHF. CDR3 DNA sequence: TGTGCCAGCAATAAGGGAGTAAATTCACCCCTCCACTTT.

In regard to this clone: At the DNA level, this CDR3 is encoded by other sequences in the same sample as well. V and J are TRBV28 and TRBJ2-3; D unclear. This CDR3 contains 15 residues. V was cut by 1 base and J by 0 bases, with 8 bases left in between. Looked up from germline, CDR1 is MDHEN and CDR2 is SYDVKM. The chain's CDR3 is CASSLLGPSTDTQYF. CDR3 sequence (DNA): TGTGCCAGCAGTTTATTAGGCCCCAGCACAGATACGCAGTATTTT. The whole variable domain, remainder taken from reference TRBV28 and TRBJ2-3, is DVKVTQSSRYLVKRTGEKVFLECVQDMDHENMFWYRQDPGLGLRLIYFSYDVKMKEKGDIPEGYSVSREKKERFSLILESASTNQTSMYLCASSLLGPSTDTQYFGPGTRLTVL.

CDR3 sequence: CASRNREPAPSSYNEQFF. The CDR3 coding sequence is TGTGCCAGCAGAAACCGGGAACCTGCCCCGAGCTCCTACAATGAGCAGTTCTTC. The V and J genes are TRBV7-2 and TRBJ2-1; possibly TRBD2 for D (5 bases). V was trimmed by 6 bases and J by 0 bases, leaving 21 bases between them. This CDR3 contains 18 residues. Germline V gives CDR1 SGHTA, CDR2 FQGNSA. Full variable domain (rest looked up from reference TRBV7-2 and TRBJ2-1): GAGVSQSPSNKVTEKGKDVELRCDPISGHTALYWYRQSLGQGLEFLIYFQGNSAPDKSGLPSDRFSAERTGGSVSTLTIQRTQQEDSAVYLCASRNREPAPSSYNEQFFGPGTRLTVL.

The chain uses TRBV9 and TRBJ2-2, with TRBD1 matching over 7 bases. This CDR3 contains 15 residues. Germline CDR1 is SGDLS and CDR2 is YYNGEE. The ends lost 2 bases at V and 7 bases at J; junction bases unmatched: 8. The CDR3 reads CASSVRGGNYGELFF. In nucleotides, the CDR3 is TGTGCCAGCAGCGTTCGAGGGGGCAATTACGGGGAGCTGTTTTTT.

CDR3 nucleotides: TGTGCCAGCAGCGGGACTAGGCAAGAGACCCAGTACTTC. Protein sequence: CASSGTRQETQYF. The chain has TRBV2 and TRBJ2-5; 8 nucleotides align to TRBD2. In germline, CDR1 is SNHLY, CDR2 FYNNEI. V lost 6 bases, J lost 2 bases, and 2 bases stayed unmatched. The CDR3 runs 13 residues.

V is TRBV11-1 and J is TRBJ2-7; a weak D match, TRBD1 (6 bases). Between the trimmed V and J ends, which lost 5 bases and 12 bases, there was a span of 20 bases. There are 13 residues in the CDR3. Germline V lookup: CDR1 SGHAT, CDR2 FQDESV (reference sequence). This CDR3 is CASSPAQGRVPYF. The CDR3 region has the DNA TGTGCCAGCAGCCCAGCCCAGGGGAGAGTGCCGTACTTC. The full variable domain, with the rest looked up from reference TRBV11-1 and TRBJ2-7, is EAEVAQSPRYKITEKSQAVAFWCDPISGHATLYWYRQILGQGPELLVQFQDESVVDDSQLPKDRFSAERLKGVDSTLKIQPAELGDSAMYLCASSPAQGRVPYFGPGTRLTVT.

This chain connects TRBV9 to TRBJ2-1, with 9 bases identical to TRBD2. CDR3 length: 14 residues. Germline trimming cut 0 bases from V and 9 bases from J; bases unmatched to any gene: 4. Looked up from germline, CDR1 is SGDLS and CDR2 is YYNGEE. The CDR3 protein is CASSVVSGSGEQFF. CDR3 nucleotide sequence: TGTGCCAGCAGCGTAGTTAGCGGGAGCGGTGAGCAGTTCTTC.

The chain joins TRBV7-2 to TRBJ1-6, with 9 bases matching TRBD1. The CDR3 contains 14 residues. CDR1 and CDR2 (germline): SGHTA, FQGNSA. Trimming took 5 bases from V and 10 from J; bases not matched to a gene: 6. CDR3: CASSAGQGWSPLHF. DNA of the CDR3: TGTGCCAGCAGCGCGGGACAGGGTTGGTCACCCCTCCACTTT.

This clone was seen once. The gene calls are TRBV7-2 and TRBJ2-1; 9 bases map to TRBD2. V was clipped by 5 bases and J by 7 bases; unmatched bases: 15. Germline V CDR1 and CDR2: SGHTA, FQGNSA. The CDR3 is made up of 17 amino acids. This CDR3 reads CASSQPEREVLGNEQFF. The DNA of the CDR3 is TGTGCCAGCAGCCAACCCGAGCGGGAGGTGCTAGGGAATGAGCAGTTCTTC.

The V call is TRBV2, the J call TRBJ1-6, with 8 bases lining up with TRBD1. V trimming: 5 bases; J trimming: 10 bases; junction bases outside the gene matches: 7. Germline CDR1 SNHLY, CDR2 FYNNEI. The CDR3 runs 14 residues. This CDR3 is CASSIGQGHSPLHF. Written as DNA, the CDR3 is TGTGCCAGCAGTATAGGACAGGGACACTCACCCCTCCACTTT.

The chain combines TRBV6-5 with TRBJ1-3; D is ambiguous. The CDR3 extends over 15 amino acids. The germline V and J ends were trimmed by 0 bases and 3 bases, with 9 bases remaining between them. Germline V gene data show CDR1 as MNHEY and CDR2 as SVGAGI. The CDR3 is CASSYSRTVGNTIYF. CDR3 coding DNA: TGTGCCAGCAGTTACTCAAGAACAGTTGGAAACACCATATATTTT.

The V gene is TRBV21-1, the J gene TRBJ1-3. TRBV21-1 is assigned pseudogene status. The CDR3 is made up of 15 amino acids. The CDR3 loop reads CASSKAGSSGNTIYF. The DNA for the CDR3 is TGTGCCAGCAGCAAAGCTGGGAGCTCTGGAAACACCATATATTTT.